One T cell receptor beta chain is described in this entry. The sample originates from a study of blood T cell repertoires in COVID-19. As for the study in general: The study drew acute and convalescent COVID-19 samples from the United States, Italy and Spain. Sample material is recorded as cDNA or gDNA derived from T cells, B-cell-depleted T cells, or PBMCs.

As processed by the authors: Counts of nucleated cells, estimated from reference gene primer amplification, were obtained. Data came from immunoSEQ multiplex PCR; TCRdb stores just in-frame clones and leaves some out. Clone size and the V and J calls come from that table; the DNA yielded D and trimming. The sample holds tens of thousands of clones, 85% to 95% seen once. Looked up from germline, CDR1 is MNHEY and CDR2 is SVGAGI. The V gene lost 3 bases and the J gene lost 1 base, with 10 bases spanning the gap. This CDR3 is 15 amino acids long. The clonotype originates from a man aged 45 to 65 with acute or convalescent COVID-19. V and J are TRBV6-5 and TRBJ1-5; the D is unclear. Sequencing input: peripheral blood. CDR3 sequence (DNA): TGTGCCAGCAGTTATGCTGGGCAGAGCAATCAGCCCCAGCATTTT. It translates to CASSYAGQSNQPQHF.